This TCR beta chain was sequenced for a study of blood T cell repertoires in COVID-19. Sequencing used immunoSEQ multiplex PCR; TCRdb keeps in-frame clones, though not all of them. The sample holds about 70,000 clones, around four fifths seen once. This clone has more than one count but fewer than ten. CDR3 length: 15 residues. Germline assignment: CDR1 MNHEY and CDR2 SVGAGI. With 6 bases clipped from V and 5 bases from J, the junction kept 12 bases outside the gene matches. This clonotype originated in a woman aged 55 to 70 with acute or convalescent COVID-19. Sequenced input: peripheral blood. The chain carries TRBV6-5 and TRBJ2-5, with 7 bases matching TRBD1. CDR3 region: CASSPDREGIETQYF. In nucleotides, the CDR3 is TGTGCCAGCAGCCCAGACAGGGAAGGGATTGAGACCCAGTACTTC.